The 22 T cell receptor beta chains given below trace back to one sample, sequenced in a study of regulatory T cells in long-lasting Graves disease. Time point reported: newly diagnosed GD, antithyroid drugs for less than 3 months. The TCR library was prepared using RNA isolated from PBMCs. The authors built TCR beta libraries using iRepertoire HTBI primers and Arm-PCR of CDR3 regions. MiXCR, run by TCRdb on the multiplex PCR reads, gives a single entry per CDR3 protein. The sample has 500,000 or so distinct CDR3 sequences; about 16% are singletons. The same data also went into a second study, on T cells in Graves' hyperthyroidism and ophthalmopathy.

This specimen consisted of peripheral blood mononuclear cells (PBMCs), obtained at new diagnosis, from a patient treated with antithyroid drugs. These receptors originate from a woman aged 35 to 59 with Graves disease.

This rearrangement joins TRBV29-1 to TRBJ2-1; TRBD2 agrees at 15 bases. Germline CDR1 SQVTM, CDR2 ANQGSEA. V lost 5 bases, J lost 1 base, and 12 bases stayed unmatched. This CDR3 has 19 residues. CDR3 protein: CSVSLLGLAGGGSYNEQFF. CDR3 DNA: TGCAGCGTTTCTCTCTTGGGACTAGCGGGGGGAGGGTCCTACAATGAGCAGTTCTTC.

J is TRBJ1-1 and V is TRBV29-1; D unclear. The CDR3 is made up of 11 amino acids. CDR1 and CDR2 (germline): SQVTM, ANQGSEA. V was trimmed by 0 bases and J by 8 bases, leaving 7 bases between them. The CDR3 bases are TGCAGCGTTGAAGATCTCAGGGAAGCTTTCTTT. As protein: CSVEDLREAFF.

This chain uses TRBV10-3 with TRBJ1-2; D unclear. Trimming shortened V by 7 bases and J by 8 bases, and 11 bases separated the two germline ends. The germline V gene encodes CDR1 ENHRY and CDR2 SYGVKD. The CDR3 extends over 11 amino acids. In DNA form, the CDR3 reads TGTGCCATCATGATCGGAGGGGGCTACACCTTC. Amino acids: CAIMIGGGYTF.

The J gene is TRBJ2-1, the V gene TRBV2; D possibly corresponds to TRBD2 (5 bases). V lost 8 bases to trimming and J lost 6 bases, with 14 bases between them. The CDR3 runs 13 residues. Germline values: CDR1 SNHLY, CDR2 FYNNEI. Written as DNA, the CDR3 is TGTGCCAGCTTGCTAGCTATTGGCAATGAGCAGTTCTTC. Protein sequence: CASLLAIGNEQFF.

This clonotype was counted a few times. The V call is TRBV20-1, the J call TRBJ1-2; D possibly corresponds to TRBD1 (6 bases). The CDR3 is made up of 13 amino acids. Trimming removed 5 bases at V and 7 bases at J, with 17 bases between. Germline CDR1 and CDR2: DFQATT and SNEGSKA (reference sequence). The CDR3 reads CSAPTRGGTGYTF. The DNA of the CDR3 is TGCAGTGCTCCCACGAGGGGGGGAACTGGCTACACCTTC.

This clonotype was seen a handful of times. V and J are TRBV6-1 and TRBJ1-2; weak D call: TRBD1 (5 bases). Trimming took 6 bases from V and 4 from J, leaving 15 bases between them. Germline-derived CDR1 and CDR2 are MNHNS and SASEGT. The CDR3 totals 14 residues. The CDR3 DNA reads as TGTGCCAGCAGCGCCGGCGGGGCAGCCTATGGCTACACCTTC. It is translated as CASSAGGAAYGYTF.

This clonotype has a handful of counts. The rearrangement links TRBV7-9 to TRBJ1-3; D perhaps matches TRBD1 (5 bases). The CDR3 totals 17 residues. Deletions cut 5 bases from V and 0 bases from J, with 17 bases between. Germline-derived CDR1 and CDR2 are SEHNR and FQNEAQ (reference sequence). This CDR3 reads CASSLLETAFSGNTIYF. The CDR3 coding sequence is TGTGCCAGCAGCCTACTGGAGACAGCCTTCTCTGGAAACACCATATATTTT.

Many counts were recorded for this clonotype. This chain joins TRBV2 and TRBJ1-2, with D perhaps matching TRBD1 (5 bases). The CDR3 loop spans 16 amino acids. V was pared by 1 base and J by 3 bases, with 15 bases between. Germline-derived CDR1 and CDR2 are SNHLY and FYNNEI. CDR3 loop: CASSEEKGIGYYGYTF. The CDR3 coding sequence is TGTGCCAGCAGTGAAGAAAAGGGGATTGGGTACTATGGCTACACCTTC.

The chain recombines TRBV19 with TRBJ1-1; perhaps TRBD1 as D (6 bases). The CDR3 covers 14 residues. V gave up 3 bases and J gave up 4 bases, with 12 bases separating them. Germline V gene data show CDR1 as LNHDA and CDR2 as SQIVND (reference sequence). CDR3 coding DNA: TGTGCCAGTAGTATGAAGGGGGGCGTCACTGAAGCTTTCTTT. Its protein product is CASSMKGGVTEAFF.

This clonotype was counted ten times or more. The chain couples TRBV12-3 or TRBV12-4 to TRBJ1-1; D uncertain. There are 14 residues in the CDR3. Trimming pared 7 bases from V and 3 bases from J, leaving 15 bases between. As DNA, the CDR3 is TGTGCCAGCAACCCAACGGGGTTTGACACTGAAGCTTTCTTT. Translation gives CASNPTGFDTEAFF.

This clonotype was observed at least ten times. The chain combines TRBV6-5 with TRBJ2-2; D not resolved. The CDR3 extends over 14 amino acids. V was pared by 2 bases and J by 3 bases, with 7 bases between. Per germline, CDR1 MNHEY and CDR2 SVGAGI. CDR3 nucleotides: TGTGCCAGCAGTTACAGGGAATACACCGGGGAGCTGTTTTTT. This sequence encodes CASSYREYTGELFF.

Many counts were recorded for this clonotype. The rearrangement joins TRBV12-3 or TRBV12-4 to TRBJ2-7, with D perhaps given as TRBD1 or TRBD2 (5 bases each). The CDR3 covers 13 residues. Trimming pared 7 bases from V and 1 base from J, leaving 11 bases between. The CDR3 sequence: CASTVGGSYEQYF. The CDR3 nucleotides read TGTGCCAGCACCGTTGGGGGATCCTACGAGCAGTACTTC.

The sample holds many counts of this clonotype. The rearrangement links TRBV10-3 to TRBJ2-5, with 10 bases aligning to TRBD2. The germline V gene has CDR1 ENHRY and CDR2 SYGVKD. The CDR3 loop spans 15 amino acids. V lost 4 bases to trimming and J lost 4 bases; unmatched junction nucleotides: 6. CDR3 DNA sequence: TGTGCCATCAGTGTCCTAGCGGGGGCCCGAGAGACCCAGTACTTC. The encoded protein is CAISVLAGARETQYF.

This rearrangement joins TRBV30 to TRBJ2-1, with D perhaps matching TRBD2 (5 bases). Germline-derived CDR1 and CDR2 are GTSNPN and SVGIG (reference sequence). This CDR3 comprises 17 residues. The ends were cut back, 0 bases at V and 1 base at J, with 16 bases in the middle. CDR3 sequence reads: CAWSVLGGHSSYNEQFF. The CDR3 DNA follows: TGTGCCTGGAGTGTACTTGGAGGCCATAGTTCCTACAATGAGCAGTTCTTC.

This clonotype has a handful of counts. The CDR3 protein is CASSLQGLETQYF. CDR3 DNA: TGTGCCAGCAGCTTACAGGGGCTGGAGACCCAGTACTTC. The genes are TRBV12-3 or TRBV12-4 and TRBJ2-5; 7 bases are shared with TRBD1. The V and J ends lost 6 bases and 5 bases, in that order; junction bases with no gene match: 6. This CDR3 comprises 13 residues.

This clonotype was seen a few times. The chain is built from TRBV18 and TRBJ1-2; D remains unclear. Germline values: CDR1 KGHSH, CDR2 LQKENI. The CDR3 has 14 amino acids. V was pared by 2 bases and J by 4 bases, with 11 bases between. The CDR3 coding sequence is TGTGCCAGCTCACCAAAGGAGACGGGCTATGGCTACACCTTC. Translating gives CASSPKETGYGYTF.

This clonotype was detected many times. The chain employs TRBV5-1 and TRBJ2-1, with TRBD2 matching 13 bases. The CDR3 length is 16 residues. Germline V lookup: CDR1 SGHRS, CDR2 YFSETQ. After removal of 0 bases from V and 7 bases from J, the junction contained 4 bases not matched to a gene. The CDR3 DNA follows: TGCGCCAGCAGCTTGGTTTGGACTAGCGGGGGAAATGAGCAGTTCTTC. Its protein is CASSLVWTSGGNEQFF.

The gene calls are TRBV10-3 and TRBJ2-5, with 14 bases aligning to TRBD2. The CDR3 extends over 19 amino acids. Germline V CDR1 and CDR2: ENHRY, SYGVKD. The V segment lost 4 bases and the J segment 2 bases; nucleotides outside the gene matches: 12. The CDR3 DNA reads TGTGCCATCAGTGGGATACCGGGACTAGCGGGGGCTAAACAAGAGACCCAGTACTTC. Its translation is CAISGIPGLAGAKQETQYF.

This chain joins TRBV6-1 and TRBJ2-5, with D perhaps matching TRBD1 or TRBD2 (5 bases each). Germline loops: CDR1 MNHNS, CDR2 SASEGT. The CDR3 sequence is 15 residues long. Trimming removed 6 bases at V and 2 bases at J, with 16 bases between. CDR3: CASRPRGLGQETQYF. DNA of the CDR3: TGTGCCAGCAGGCCCCGGGGCCTGGGGCAAGAGACCCAGTACTTC.

The CDR3 DNA reads TGCAGCGTTGAAGATCGAGGGGGGAATGAGCAGTTCTTC. Translating it yields CSVEDRGGNEQFF. This sequence joins TRBV29-1 and TRBJ2-1, with D perhaps given as TRBD1 or TRBD2 (6 bases each). This CDR3 is 13 amino acids long. Germline V gene lookup returns CDR1 SQVTM and CDR2 ANQGSEA. Deletions cut 0 bases from V and 7 bases from J, with 10 bases between.

This clonotype was seen a few times. The rearrangement joins TRBV6-4 to TRBJ1-4, with unresolved D. V was cut by 2 bases and J by 10 bases, with 11 bases left in between. This CDR3 spans 13 amino acids. CDR1 and CDR2 (germline): MRHNA, SNTAGT. The chain's CDR3 is CASSDGWGGKLFF. CDR3 sequence (DNA): TGTGCCAGCAGTGACGGGTGGGGAGGAAAACTGTTTTTT.

This clonotype appeared a few times. The chain has TRBV5-5 and TRBJ1-2, with a tentative D call TRBD1 (5 bases). Germline CDR1 SGHKS, CDR2 YYEKEE (reference sequence). The V gene lost 4 bases and the J gene lost 7 bases, with 17 bases spanning the gap. The CDR3 is 14 residues long. The CDR3 DNA sequence: TGTGCCAGCAGCGAGTCCGCGACGGACATTGGCTACACCTTC. Protein product: CASSESATDIGYTF.